The 27 T cell receptor beta chains below come from one sample, sequenced in a study of T cells after yellow fever vaccination. TCRdb fed the 5' RACE reads into MiXCR, producing one record per CDR3 protein. The sample records a few hundred thousand distinct CDR3 sequences, 6.9% being singletons. The sequencing used CD4+ T cells sorted from PBMCs, collected 15 days after the yellow fever booster vaccination. These receptors came from a man younger than 40 who received the YFV17D yellow fever vaccine.

This clonotype has a handful of counts. This chain uses TRBV5-1 with TRBJ2-2; 9 bases map to TRBD1. Germline V gene data show CDR1 as SGHRS and CDR2 as YFSETQ. The V segment lost 4 bases and the J segment 7 bases; nucleotides outside the gene matches: 11. The CDR3 length is 16 residues. CDR3 protein: CASSTGTGRIGGELFF. CDR3 in DNA: TGCGCCAGCAGCACGGGGACAGGGAGGATCGGCGGGGAGCTGTTTTTT.

The rearrangement links TRBV6-1 to TRBJ1-2, with 8 bases matching TRBD1. The germline gives CDR1 MNHNS, CDR2 SASEGT. V shed 6 bases and J 6 bases; nucleotides not matched to a gene: 6. The CDR3 extends over 13 amino acids. CDR3 sequence: CASRKTGVDGYTF. DNA for the CDR3: TGTGCCAGCAGGAAGACAGGGGTCGATGGCTACACCTTC.

The chain joins TRBV5-1 to TRBJ2-3; either TRBD1 or TRBD2 may fit D (6 bases each). Trimming took 3 bases from V and 4 from J, leaving 18 bases between them. Germline CDR1 and CDR2: SGHRS and YFSETQ. The CDR3 has 16 amino acids. The CDR3 protein is CASSSGAASLADTQYF. The CDR3 bases are TGCGCCAGCAGCTCGGGGGCTGCCTCCCTAGCAGATACGCAGTATTTT.

This clonotype was seen ten or more times. This sequence joins TRBV12-3 or TRBV12-4 and TRBJ1-6; D is undetermined. The CDR3 spans 14 residues. V gave up 6 bases and J gave up 10 bases, with 16 bases separating them. CDR3 protein: CASSPPGRGSPLHF. The DNA of the CDR3 is TGTGCCAGCAGCCCTCCGGGCAGAGGATCACCCCTCCACTTT.

The table lists this clonotype with a few counts. The rearrangement joins TRBV28 to TRBJ2-3; 8 bases fit TRBD1. V gave up 0 bases and J gave up 2 bases; unmatched junction bases: 4. The CDR3 sequence is 16 residues long. Germline V gene sequence: CDR1 MDHEN, CDR2 SYDVKM. CDR3: CASSLWRDRTTDTQYF. CDR3 DNA sequence: TGTGCCAGCAGTTTATGGAGGGACAGGACCACAGATACGCAGTATTTT.

This clonotype was observed many times. CDR3 residues: CASSLPLRRMSSYNEQFF. The CDR3 DNA reads as TGTGCCAGCAGCTTACCGTTGCGGCGTATGAGCTCCTACAATGAGCAGTTCTTC. The J gene is TRBJ2-1, the V gene TRBV3-1, with no clear D. This CDR3 region has 18 residues. Trimming removed 5 bases from V and 0 bases from J, with 20 bases in between. Germline loops: CDR1 LGHDT, CDR2 YNNKEL (reference sequence).

This clonotype occurred a few times. This rearrangement joins TRBV4-3 to TRBJ2-2, with D unresolved. This CDR3 comprises 16 residues. Germline CDR1 and CDR2: LGHNA and YSLEER. V lost 0 bases to trimming and J lost 4 bases, with 12 bases between them. The CDR3 nucleotides are TGCGCCAGCAGCCAAGATCGGGCTATACCCACCGGGGAGCTGTTTTTT. Protein product: CASSQDRAIPTGELFF.

This clonotype was counted only a few times. This sequence joins TRBV18 and TRBJ2-3; 9 bases map to TRBD2. Germline trimming cut 3 bases from V and 5 bases from J; bases unmatched to any gene: 6. The CDR3 is 15 amino acids. Germline V gene sequence: CDR1 KGHSH, CDR2 LQKENI. The CDR3 reads CASSPSSGVRDTQYF. The CDR3 DNA reads TGTGCCAGCTCACCTTCTAGCGGGGTTCGAGATACGCAGTATTTT.

This clonotype turned up a few times. The rearrangement joins TRBV7-8 to TRBJ2-6; TRBD1 aligns across 9 bases. The CDR3 is 16 amino acids. With V trimmed by 7 bases and J by 2 bases, 6 bases remained unmatched. Germline CDR1 SGHVS, CDR2 FQNEAQ. CDR3 sequence (DNA): TGTGCCAGCAAGGACAGGGGTACGACTGGGGCCAACGTCCTGACTTTC. This codes for CASKDRGTTGANVLTF.

The J gene is TRBJ2-4, the V gene TRBV6-2 or TRBV6-3; D not resolved. Deletions cut 3 bases from V and 10 bases from J, with 19 bases between. Per the germline V gene, CDR1 is MNHEY and CDR2 is SVGEGT. There are 15 residues in the CDR3. The CDR3 DNA sequence: TGTGCCAGCAGTTATATGGCGGCCGCTCTGGGGATTCAGTACTTC. It encodes CASSYMAAALGIQYF.

This clonotype has just a few counts. The chain recombines TRBV5-1 with TRBJ2-3; D is unclear. Per germline, CDR1 SGHRS and CDR2 YFSETQ. CDR3 length equals 12 residues. The V end lost 7 bases, the J end lost 4 bases, and 10 bases lay between the germline ends. The CDR3 DNA sequence: TGCGCCAGCGGAGATGGGGCAGATACGCAGTATTTT. Protein: CASGDGADTQYF.

This clonotype was found many times. The chain has TRBV11-2 and TRBJ1-2; D remains ambiguous. CDR1 is SGHAT, CDR2 FQNNGV, per germline. V was pared by 5 bases and J by 5 bases, with 12 bases between. There are 13 residues in the CDR3. CDR3 bases: TGTGCCAGCAGCACCACGGGGAGATATGGCTACACCTTC. The encoded protein is CASSTTGRYGYTF.

This clonotype occurred a few times. This sequence joins TRBV10-3 and TRBJ1-2; D might be TRBD1 (5 bases). V lost 0 bases, J lost 7 bases, and 9 bases lay in between. Germline CDR1 ENHRY, CDR2 SYGVKD. The CDR3 length is 13 residues. The CDR3 loop reads CAISESGEGGYTF. The CDR3 bases are TGTGCCATCAGTGAGTCAGGGGAAGGTGGCTACACCTTC.

At least ten counts were recorded for this clonotype. The V gene is TRBV7-2, the J gene TRBJ2-1; possibly TRBD2 for D (5 bases). The CDR3 runs to 12 residues. Germline CDR1 and CDR2: SGHTA and FQGNSA. V was clipped by 3 bases and J by 10 bases, with 10 bases between them. The CDR3 bases are TGTGCCAGCAGCTTCATCCAGCGGGAGCAGTTCTTC. It codes for CASSFIQREQFF.

This clonotype was seen a handful of times. V is TRBV12-3 or TRBV12-4 and J is TRBJ2-2; 8 bases are shared with TRBD2. The CDR3 has 18 residues. The trim removed 4 bases at V and 8 bases at J, leaving 18 bases unmatched. CDR3 bases: TGTGCCAGCAGTTCCCTGGGACGCCTGACCGGGGGGGCAGGGGAGCTGTTTTTT. Encoded protein: CASSSLGRLTGGAGELFF.

V is TRBV10-2 and J is TRBJ1-5; no firm D call. The CDR3 runs to 14 residues. The V gene's germline CDR1 is WSHSY and CDR2 SAAADI. The V end was cut by 11 bases, the J end by 3 bases, with 17 bases between. The CDR3 DNA is TGCGCCCCCGCCCCCGGCGGGGACAATCAGCCCCAGCATTTT. Protein product: CAPAPGGDNQPQHF.

There are many counts of this clonotype. This chain links TRBV6-5 with TRBJ2-7; D is perhaps TRBD2 (6 bases). The length of the CDR3 is 14 residues. Trimming stripped 1 base from V and 5 bases from J, with 12 bases between. The germline gives CDR1 MNHEY, CDR2 SVGAGI. The CDR3 coding sequence is TGTGCCAGCAGTTACTGGGAACGGGAGAACGAGCAGTACTTC. Translation: CASSYWERENEQYF.

This clonotype was picked up a small number of times. This chain connects TRBV5-1 to TRBJ2-1; TRBD2 is a possible D gene (6 bases). Looked up from germline, CDR1 is SGHRS and CDR2 is YFSETQ. The V and J ends lost 1 base and 6 bases respectively, with 11 bases between them. CDR3 length equals 14 residues. The CDR3 nucleotides read TGCGCCAGCAGCTTGCCCGGGACTCCCAATGAGCAGTTCTTC. Protein product: CASSLPGTPNEQFF.

In its sample, this clonotype was seen a few times. This sequence joins TRBV7-8 and TRBJ2-6; 9 bases are a match to TRBD1. The germline V gene encodes CDR1 SGHVS and CDR2 FQNEAQ. The CDR3 has 17 residues. J was trimmed by 2 bases and V by 10 bases; bases with no gene match: 12. CDR3 protein: CATHPWGTGTGANVLTF. The CDR3 DNA follows: TGTGCCACCCACCCTTGGGGGACAGGGACTGGGGCCAACGTCCTGACTTTC.

This clonotype was counted between two and nine times. The V and J genes are TRBV7-2 and TRBJ2-1; TRBD1 matches at 8 bases. The CDR3 runs 14 residues. Germline assignment: CDR1 SGHTA and CDR2 FQGNSA. The ends lost 5 bases at V and 14 bases at J; junction bases unmatched: 14. CDR3 sequence reads: CASSASPGTGFKFF. CDR3 nucleotides: TGTGCCAGCAGCGCTAGCCCCGGGACAGGCTTCAAGTTCTTC.

As for this clonotype: This sequence may be a read error, since a much larger clone differs from it by one base. The rearrangement links TRBV29-1 to TRBJ2-5, with D unclear. The CDR3 is 12 amino acids. Per germline, CDR1 SQVTM and CDR2 ANQGSEA. With 4 bases removed from V and 5 bases from J, the gap between germline ends came to 11 bases. The CDR3 here is CSVGGTGETQYF. DNA of the CDR3: TGCAGCGTTGGAGGCACGGGTGAGACCCAGTACTTC.

This clonotype showed up many times. V and J are TRBV4-3 and TRBJ1-6; TRBD1 agrees at 7 bases. With V trimmed by 0 bases and J by 6 bases, 5 bases remained unmatched. Germline V gene sequence: CDR1 LGHNA, CDR2 YSLEER. The CDR3 extends over 16 amino acids. CDR3 bases: TGCGCCAGCAGCCAAGAACCGGGACAGATTAATTCACCCCTCCACTTT. Translated: CASSQEPGQINSPLHF.

The chain is built from TRBV20-1 and TRBJ2-7; TRBD1 matches 7 bases. This CDR3 comprises 12 residues. Per the germline V gene, CDR1 is DFQATT and CDR2 is SNEGSKA (reference sequence). V was pared by 6 bases and J by 5 bases, with 7 bases of the junction left unmatched. DNA of the CDR3: TGCAGTGCACCGGACAGGACGGACGAGCAGTACTTC. This sequence encodes CSAPDRTDEQYF.

J is TRBJ2-7 and V is TRBV27; 8 positions agree with TRBD2. J gave up 0 bases and V 1 base, and 5 bases lay outside the gene matches. Per the germline V gene, CDR1 is MNHEY and CDR2 is SMNVEV (reference sequence). There are 16 residues in the CDR3. CDR3 sequence reads: CASSLFPGRASYEQYF. In nucleotides, the CDR3 is TGTGCCAGCAGTTTATTCCCCGGGAGGGCCTCCTACGAGCAGTACTTC.

This clonotype was recorded at least ten times. This rearrangement joins TRBV20-1 to TRBJ2-2; D remains ambiguous. This CDR3 contains 14 residues. V was clipped by 0 bases and J by 2 bases, with 7 bases between them. Germline-derived CDR1 and CDR2 are DFQATT and SNEGSKA (reference sequence). This chain's CDR3 is CSARDGSNTGELFF. The CDR3 DNA reads TGCAGTGCTAGAGATGGATCCAACACCGGGGAGCTGTTTTTT.

This clonotype was counted at least ten times. This chain uses TRBV20-1 with TRBJ2-1; 9 bases are a match to TRBD2. Trimming removed 7 bases from V and 7 bases from J; junction bases left unmatched: 11. The CDR3 is 14 residues long. Germline CDR1 reads DFQATT; CDR2 reads SNEGSKA (reference sequence). The CDR3 DNA is TGCAGTGTCAAAAGGGCGGGAGGGCCAAATGAGCAGTTCTTC. Its translation is CSVKRAGGPNEQFF.

The DNA of the CDR3 is TGTGCAAGTCGCCCCTGGACCAAGGGGCCTACGCAGTATTTT. This codes for CASRPWTKGPTQYF. The chain carries TRBV12-2 and TRBJ2-3; the D call of TRBD1 is as the table states it, not checked on the DNA. TRBV12-2 is designated a pseudogene. This CDR3 region has 14 residues.